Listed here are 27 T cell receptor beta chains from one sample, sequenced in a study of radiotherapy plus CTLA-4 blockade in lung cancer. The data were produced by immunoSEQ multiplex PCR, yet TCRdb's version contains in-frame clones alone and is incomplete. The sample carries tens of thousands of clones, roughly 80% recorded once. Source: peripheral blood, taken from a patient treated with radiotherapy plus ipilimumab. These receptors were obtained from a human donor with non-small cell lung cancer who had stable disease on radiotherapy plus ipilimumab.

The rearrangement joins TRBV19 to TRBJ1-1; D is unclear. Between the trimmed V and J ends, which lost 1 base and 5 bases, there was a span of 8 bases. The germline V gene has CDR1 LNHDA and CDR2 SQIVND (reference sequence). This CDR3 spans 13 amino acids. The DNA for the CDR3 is TGTGCCAGTAGTATAGTGGATGGGACTGAAGCTTTCTTT. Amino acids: CASSIVDGTEAFF.

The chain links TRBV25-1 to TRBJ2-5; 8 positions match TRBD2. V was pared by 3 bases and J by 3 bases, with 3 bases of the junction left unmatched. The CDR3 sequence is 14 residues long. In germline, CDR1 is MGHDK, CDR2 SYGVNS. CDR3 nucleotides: TGTGCCAGCAGTGATCTTAGCGGGGAAGAGACCCAGTACTTC. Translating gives CASSDLSGEETQYF.

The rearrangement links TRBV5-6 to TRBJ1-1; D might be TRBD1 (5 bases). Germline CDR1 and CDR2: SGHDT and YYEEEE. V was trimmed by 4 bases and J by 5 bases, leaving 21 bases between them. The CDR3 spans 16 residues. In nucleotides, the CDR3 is TGTGCCAGCAGCCCCATTATGCCTCAGGGAAGGACTGAAGCTTTCTTT. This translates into CASSPIMPQGRTEAFF.

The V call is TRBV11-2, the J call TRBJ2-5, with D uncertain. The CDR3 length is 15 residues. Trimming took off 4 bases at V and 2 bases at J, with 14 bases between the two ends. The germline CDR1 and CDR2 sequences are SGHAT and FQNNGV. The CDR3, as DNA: TGTGCCAGCAGCTCAACCTCCGGCGATCAAGAGACCCAGTACTTC. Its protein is CASSSTSGDQETQYF.

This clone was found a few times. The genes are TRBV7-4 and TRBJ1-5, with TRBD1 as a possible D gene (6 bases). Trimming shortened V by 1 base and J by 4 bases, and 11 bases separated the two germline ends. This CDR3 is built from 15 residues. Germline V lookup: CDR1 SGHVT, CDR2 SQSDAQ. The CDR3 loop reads CASSLVGTQNQPQHF. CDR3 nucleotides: TGTGCCAGCAGCTTAGTTGGGACACAGAATCAGCCCCAGCATTTT.

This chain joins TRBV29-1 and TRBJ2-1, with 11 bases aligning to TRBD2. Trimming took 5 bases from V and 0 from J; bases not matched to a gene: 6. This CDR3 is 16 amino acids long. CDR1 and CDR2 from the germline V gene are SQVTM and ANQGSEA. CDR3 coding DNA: TGCAGCGTTAAAGGTAGCGGGGGGGGCTCCTACAATGAGCAGTTCTTC. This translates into CSVKGSGGGSYNEQFF.

The DNA for the CDR3 is TGTGCCAGCACTCCTGGACTCCCCCAACAAGAGACCCAGTACTTC. This translates into CASTPGLPQQETQYF. V usage is TRBV28 and J usage is TRBJ2-5; the D gene is possibly TRBD2 (5 bases). V shed 7 bases and J shed 2 bases, with 17 bases lying between them. The CDR3 length is 15 residues. Germline CDR1 reads MDHEN; CDR2 reads SYDVKM.

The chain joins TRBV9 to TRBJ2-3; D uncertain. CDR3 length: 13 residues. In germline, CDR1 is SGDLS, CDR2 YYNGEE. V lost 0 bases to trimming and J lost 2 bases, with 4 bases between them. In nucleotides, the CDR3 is TGTGCCAGCAGCGTAGCCCTCACAGATACGCAGTATTTT. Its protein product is CASSVALTDTQYF.

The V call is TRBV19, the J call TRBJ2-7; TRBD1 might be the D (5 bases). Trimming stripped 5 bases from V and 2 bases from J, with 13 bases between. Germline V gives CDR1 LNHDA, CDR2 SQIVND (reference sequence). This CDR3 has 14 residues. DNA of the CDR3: TGTGCCAGTAGTTCTGAGACAGCCCCCTACGAGCAGTACTTC. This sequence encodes CASSSETAPYEQYF.

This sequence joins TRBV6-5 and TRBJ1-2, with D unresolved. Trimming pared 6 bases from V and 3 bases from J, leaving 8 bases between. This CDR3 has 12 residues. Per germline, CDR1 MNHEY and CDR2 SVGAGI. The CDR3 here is CASSEQYYGYTF. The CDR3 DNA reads TGTGCCAGCAGCGAACAGTACTATGGCTACACCTTC.

The CDR3 region is CASTLNHRDLYGYTF. The DNA of the CDR3 is TGTGCCAGCACCCTAAACCACAGGGACCTCTATGGCTACACCTTC. The chain links TRBV7-9 to TRBJ1-2; possible D gene TRBD1, 6 bases. This CDR3 comprises 15 residues. Per germline, CDR1 SEHNR and CDR2 FQNEAQ (reference sequence). Trimming shortened V by 7 bases and J by 4 bases, and 19 bases separated the two germline ends.

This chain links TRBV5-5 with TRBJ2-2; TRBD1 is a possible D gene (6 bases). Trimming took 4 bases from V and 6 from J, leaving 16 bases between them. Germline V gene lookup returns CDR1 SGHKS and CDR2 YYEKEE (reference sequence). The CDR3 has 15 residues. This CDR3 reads CASSMSPDRAGELFF. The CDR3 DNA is TGTGCCAGCAGCATGTCCCCGGACAGAGCCGGGGAGCTGTTTTTT.

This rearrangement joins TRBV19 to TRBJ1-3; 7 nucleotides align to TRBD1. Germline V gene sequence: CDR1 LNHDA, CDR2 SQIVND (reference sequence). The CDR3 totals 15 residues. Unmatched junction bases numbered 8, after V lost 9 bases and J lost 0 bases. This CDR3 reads CASRDSPFSGNTIYF. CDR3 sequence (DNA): TGTGCCAGCCGGGACAGTCCTTTCTCTGGAAACACCATATATTTT.

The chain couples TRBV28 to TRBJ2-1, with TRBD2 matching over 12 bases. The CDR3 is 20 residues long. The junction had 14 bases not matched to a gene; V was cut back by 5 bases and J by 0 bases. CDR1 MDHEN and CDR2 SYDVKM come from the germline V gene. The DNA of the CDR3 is TGTGCCAGCAGTGGGGCTCTTGGGCGGACTAGCGGGGACTCCTACAATGAGCAGTTCTTC. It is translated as CASSGALGRTSGDSYNEQFF.

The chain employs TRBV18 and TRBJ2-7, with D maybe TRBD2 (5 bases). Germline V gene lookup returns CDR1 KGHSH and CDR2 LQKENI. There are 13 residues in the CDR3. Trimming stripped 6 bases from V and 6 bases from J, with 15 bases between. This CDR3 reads CASSRDPAGEQYV. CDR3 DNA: TGTGCCAGCTCGCGCGACCCGGCGGGCGAGCAGTACGTC.

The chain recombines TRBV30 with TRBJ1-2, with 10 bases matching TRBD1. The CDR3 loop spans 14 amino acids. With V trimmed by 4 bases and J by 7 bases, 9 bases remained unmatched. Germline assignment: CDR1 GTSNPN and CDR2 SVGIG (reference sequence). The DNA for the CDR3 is TGTGCCTGGACCCCCGGGACAGGGGTGGGTGGCTACACCTTC. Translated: CAWTPGTGVGGYTF.

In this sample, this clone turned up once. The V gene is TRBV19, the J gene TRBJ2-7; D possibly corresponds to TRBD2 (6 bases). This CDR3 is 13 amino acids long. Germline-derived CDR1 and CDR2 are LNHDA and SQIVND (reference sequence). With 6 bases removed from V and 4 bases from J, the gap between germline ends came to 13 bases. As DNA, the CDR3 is TGTGCCAGTAGCAGGGACTTACGTTACGAGCAGTACGTC. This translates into CASSRDLRYEQYV.

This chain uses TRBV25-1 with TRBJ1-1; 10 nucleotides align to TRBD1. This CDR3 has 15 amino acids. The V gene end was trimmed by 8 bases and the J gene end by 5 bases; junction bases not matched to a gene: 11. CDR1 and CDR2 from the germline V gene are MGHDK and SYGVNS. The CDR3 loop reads CASHPTGGAETEAFF. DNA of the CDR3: TGTGCCAGCCATCCGACAGGGGGCGCGGAAACTGAAGCTTTCTTT.

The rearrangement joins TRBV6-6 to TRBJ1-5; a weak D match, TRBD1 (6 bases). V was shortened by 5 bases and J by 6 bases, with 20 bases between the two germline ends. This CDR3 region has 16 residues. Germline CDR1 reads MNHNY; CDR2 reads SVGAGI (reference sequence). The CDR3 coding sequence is TGTGCCAGCAGTCCAGTGACAGGAGGCGGCGGTCAGCCCCAGCATTTT. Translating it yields CASSPVTGGGGQPQHF.

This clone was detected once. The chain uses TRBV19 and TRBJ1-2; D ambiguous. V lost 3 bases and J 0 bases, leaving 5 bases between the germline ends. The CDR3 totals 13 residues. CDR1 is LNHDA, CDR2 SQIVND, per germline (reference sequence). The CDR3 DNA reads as TGTGCCAGTAGTATTTATTCTAACTATGGCTACACCTTC. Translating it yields CASSIYSNYGYTF.

Here the CDR3 reads CAVDRDRVSSYNEQFF. The CDR3 DNA reads as TGTGCCGTCGACCGGGACAGGGTTTCTTCCTACAATGAGCAGTTCTTC. The V and J genes are TRBV7-9 and TRBJ2-1; 9 bases map to TRBD1. J gave up 1 base and V 11 bases, and 12 bases lay outside the gene matches. CDR1 is SEHNR, CDR2 FQNEAQ, per germline (reference sequence). This CDR3 comprises 16 residues.

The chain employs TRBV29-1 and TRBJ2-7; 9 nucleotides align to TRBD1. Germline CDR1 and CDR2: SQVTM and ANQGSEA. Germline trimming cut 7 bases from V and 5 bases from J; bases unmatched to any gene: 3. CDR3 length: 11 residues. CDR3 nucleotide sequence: TGCAGCGGACAGGGGGAAAACGAGCAGTACTTC. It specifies CSGQGENEQYF.

The CDR3 spells CASSINRDTEAFF. Written as DNA, the CDR3 is TGTGCCAGTAGTATAAATAGGGACACTGAAGCTTTCTTT. The chain is built from TRBV19 and TRBJ1-1; no firm D call. V lost 2 bases, J lost 3 bases, and 7 bases lay in between. CDR3 length equals 13 residues. In germline, CDR1 is LNHDA, CDR2 SQIVND (reference sequence).

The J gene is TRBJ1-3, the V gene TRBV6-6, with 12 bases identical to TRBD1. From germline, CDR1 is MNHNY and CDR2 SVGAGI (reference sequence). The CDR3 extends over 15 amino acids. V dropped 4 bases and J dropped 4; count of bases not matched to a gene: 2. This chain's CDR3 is CASSWDRGQGNTIYF. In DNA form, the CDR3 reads TGTGCCAGCAGTTGGGACAGGGGGCAAGGAAACACCATATATTTT.

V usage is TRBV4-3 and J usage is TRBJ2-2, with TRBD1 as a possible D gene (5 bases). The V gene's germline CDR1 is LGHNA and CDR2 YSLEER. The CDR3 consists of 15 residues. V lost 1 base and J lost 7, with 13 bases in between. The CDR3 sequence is CASSQGTGRDGELFF. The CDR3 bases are TGCGCCAGCAGCCAAGGGACGGGCAGGGACGGGGAGCTGTTTTTT.

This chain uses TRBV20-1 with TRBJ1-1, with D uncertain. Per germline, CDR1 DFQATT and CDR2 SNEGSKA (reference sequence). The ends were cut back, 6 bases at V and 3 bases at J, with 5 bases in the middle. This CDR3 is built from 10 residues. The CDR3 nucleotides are TGCAGTGCCCTCGACACTGAAGCTTTCTTT. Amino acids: CSALDTEAFF.

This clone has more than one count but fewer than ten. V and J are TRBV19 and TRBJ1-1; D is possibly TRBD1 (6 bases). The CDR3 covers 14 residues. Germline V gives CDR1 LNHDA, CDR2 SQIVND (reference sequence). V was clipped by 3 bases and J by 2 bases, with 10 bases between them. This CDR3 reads CASSMGTPNTEAFF. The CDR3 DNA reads TGTGCCAGTAGTATGGGGACACCCAACACTGAAGCTTTCTTT.